This T cell receptor (beta chain) came from a study of blood T cell repertoires in COVID-19. Study details: The analysed material was cDNA or gDNA that came from T cells, B-cell-depleted T cells, or PBMCs.

Sequencing was performed with immunoSEQ multiplex PCR; in TCRdb, only in-frame clones are kept and a portion is missing. The sample shows about 74,000 clones, roughly 81% of them seen only once. The length of the CDR3 is 14 residues. Trimming pared 2 bases from V and 5 bases from J, leaving 11 bases between. Per the germline V gene, CDR1 is SGHRS and CDR2 is YFSETQ. Sample: peripheral blood. J is TRBJ2-1 and V is TRBV5-1; D gene ambiguous. The receptor was derived from a man aged 70-80 years with acute or convalescent COVID-19. The chain's CDR3 is CASSFNLRNNEQFF. CDR3 nucleotides: TGCGCCAGCAGCTTTAACCTGAGAAACAATGAGCAGTTCTTC.